This entry describes one T cell receptor (beta chain). What it recognizes is unknown. This sample was taken from a study of memory CD4+ T cells and cytomegalovirus serostatus. Across the study: This sample comes from healthy Belgian adults, fewer than 10 CMV seropositive, 24 seronegative.

Authors' data handling: Out-of-frame sequences were removed, leaving 2 million to 2.5 million distinct TCRbeta sequences. The table came from immunoSEQ multiplex PCR; TCRdb's copy has only in-frame clones and leaves some out. That table gives V, J and clone size, and the DNA gave D and trimming. The table shows some 44,000 clones, with around 78% occurring only once. Single viable CD3+CD4+CD8-CD45RO+ cells were sorted as the memory CD4+ T cells. CMV serostatus came from serum IgG against pp150, pp28, p38, p52. V lost 1 base to trimming and J lost 8 bases, with 12 bases between them. CDR3 size: 14 residues. CDR1 KGHSH and CDR2 LQKENI come from the germline V gene. Whole-study results and caveats: CD4+ memory repertoires contained about two fifths of the 164 reported CMV TCRbeta sequences.

The sequencing input was memory CD4+ T cells from blood. This TCR was sampled from an adult in good health and CMV-seronegative. V usage is TRBV18 and J usage is TRBJ2-1; D possibly uses TRBD1 or TRBD2 (5 bases each). The CDR3 bases are TGTGCCAGCTCACCACGTCCGGGGCCGGATGAGCAGTTCTTC. Protein: CASSPRPGPDEQFF.